This TCR beta chain was recovered during a study of patients and donors after allogeneic stem cell transplantation. The V gene's germline CDR1 is SGDLS and CDR2 YYNGEE. CDR3 length: 15 residues. The V segment lost 3 bases and the J segment 5 bases; nucleotides outside the gene matches: 6. TCRdb re-called the RT-PCR reads through MiXCR, storing one row per CDR3 protein. The sample shows 200,000 to 250,000 distinct CDR3 sequences, around 14% of them seen only once. The chain joins TRBV9 to TRBJ2-2; 8 nucleotides match TRBD2. Sequences were obtained from blood, either unsorted or a sorted T cell fraction (not recorded which). The source is a human donor who was either an allogeneic HSCT recipient or a stem cell or donor lymphocyte infusion donor (not recorded which). It is not recorded whose cells these are; they may come from a transplant donor. Here the CDR3 DNA reads TGTGCCAGCAGCGAAACAGCGGGGGATACCGGGGAGCTGTTTTTT. Translation: CASSETAGDTGELFF.